This is a list of T cell receptor beta chains from one sample in a study of blood T cell repertoires in COVID-19. Clones were read by immunoSEQ multiplex PCR, and TCRdb kept only the in-frame ones, dropping some. The top ten clones hold roughly 8.3% of a sample with over 450,000 clones, approximately 88% of them seen once. The sample was peripheral blood. Receptors originate from a woman aged 45 to 65 with COVID-19, enrolled during active disease. Both conserved end residues are trimmed from each CDR3.

v_gene	CDR3aa
TRBV5-5	ASSSGHPREGNTIY
TRBV6-1	ASSAPGQRVMNTEAF
TRBV2	ASNQGPPIGYT
TRBV6-5	ASSYTDRVISSPLH
TRBV19	ASSRGAGGKTYEQY
TRBV30	AWSPVNTEAF
TRBV7-9	ASSLVGQLGNEQY
TRBV6-1	ASSEATTGSYEQY
TRBV6-6	ASRRQAAETQY
TRBV30	ACSGTNQPQH
TRBV5-5	ASSLALGQPYGYT
TRBV6-5	ASRLVGTDTQY
TRBV5-4	ASSLPRGGSTGELF
TRBV7-3	ASSLAVSGGNTGELF
TRBV19	ASSAGRDTGQPQH
TRBV3-1/TRBV3-2	ASSRPRNTEAF
TRBV5-4	ASSLELRQGSYEQY
TRBV20-1	SASTSGKSSYNEQF
TRBV19	ASSIRGNSNQPQH
TRBV9	ASSPLLRNTEAF
TRBV27	ASSSGLAGFSSTDTQY
TRBV10-3	AISGSQTAAEEGYT
TRBV6-5	ASRVGTTYNEQF
TRBV10-1	ASSESRSEQF
TRBV10-1	ASSGTGIYNEQF
TRBV7-9	ASSSYRDRSKGTEAF
TRBV5-4	ASKLGGDSSYEQY
TRBV3-1/TRBV3-2	ASSQDSTGGGGYT
TRBV29-1	SAGAATNEKLF
TRBV7-9	ASSLKSGGDTEAF
TRBV27	ASRVGNTEAF
TRBV28	ASSSQTGAGSDYGYT
TRBV6-5	ASNKDRGGNQPQH
TRBV11-2	ASSLQGVRYNEQF
TRBV28	ASSSGQGVFGYT
TRBV25-1	ASSESDWDTGELF
TRBV19	ASTFGQLNTEAF
TRBV30	AWSPGLQNTEAF